The rows below give T cell receptor beta chains drawn from one sample of a study of PD-1 blockade in classical Hodgkin lymphoma. Libraries were prepared by immunoSEQ multiplex PCR; TCRdb keeps only in-frame clonotypes and omits some of them. Of nearly 25,000 clones listed, approximately 80% are singletons. This sample comprised peripheral blood mononuclear cells (PBMCs), obtained before the second cycle of nivolumab. The source of these receptors is a human donor with classical Hodgkin lymphoma. The CDR3 runs from the conserved cysteine through the conserved F or W. A D gene is named only where the DNA matches it firmly. Expanded clones are given a class, and other clones once, few, many or no size at all.

clone size	CDR3 length	V gene	D gene	J gene	CDR3 DNA	CDR3 protein
few	15	TRBV5-4	NA	TRBJ2-7	TGTGCCAGCAGCTTGGGGGGGGCCGAACCCTACGAGCAGTACTTC	CASSLGGAEPYEQYF
NA	18	TRBV18	TRBD1	TRBJ2-4	TGTGCCAGCTCAATGTACTTACCGGGACAGGGGCTCGAAAACATTCAGTACTTC	CASSMYLPGQGLENIQYF
NA	14	TRBV7-9	NA	TRBJ2-1	TGTGCCAGCAGCTTAGGCGGTTTCGGGAATGAGCAGTTCTTC	CASSLGGFGNEQFF
NA	15	TRBV9	NA	TRBJ2-1	TGTGCCAGCAGCGTAGTCGGGAGCTCCTACAATGAGCAGTTCTTC	CASSVVGSSYNEQFF
NA	15	TRBV7-3	TRBD2	TRBJ2-1	TGTGCCAGCAGCTGGGTGGCGGGAGATTACAATGAGCAGTTCTTC	CASSWVAGDYNEQFF
NA	17	TRBV29-1	TRBD1	TRBJ2-6	TGCAGCGTTGAGATTCGGGACAGGGTTACTGGGGCCAACGTCCTGACTTTC	CSVEIRDRVTGANVLTF
NA	15	TRBV6-1	TRBD1	TRBJ2-7	TGTGCCGCGGCCCCCACGGGGACAGGGGCATACGAGCAGTACTTC	CAAAPTGTGAYEQYF
NA	13	TRBV30	TRBD1	TRBJ1-2	TGTGCCTGGAGCGGGACAGGGGGAGGAGGCTACACCTTC	CAWSGTGGGGYTF
NA	16	TRBV21-1	NA	TRBJ2-7	TGTGCCAGCACCGACGATAGCGGGGTCAACTCCTACGAGCAGTACTTC	CASTDDSGVNSYEQYF
NA	15	TRBV6-5	NA	TRBJ1-6	TGTGCCAGCAGTTTAGGGGTCGTTGGGAATTCACCCCTCCACTTT	CASSLGVVGNSPLHF
NA	14	TRBV7-8	NA	TRBJ2-5	TGTGCCAGCAGCTTGAGTACGGGGCAAGAGACCCAGTACTTC	CASSLSTGQETQYF
NA	16	TRBV5-1	TRBD2	TRBJ2-5	TGCGCCAGCAGCTTGGTCGCGCGGGGGGAAGGGGAGACCCAGTACTTC	CASSLVARGEGETQYF
once	18	TRBV7-2	TRBD1	TRBJ1-5	TGTGCCAGCGGCCCATCCGCCGCAACAGGGGTCCCCAATCAGCCCCAGCATTTT	CASGPSAATGVPNQPQHF
NA	13	TRBV9	NA	TRBJ1-1	TGTGCCAGCAGCGCAGGGAGGAACACTGAAGCTTTCTTT	CASSAGRNTEAFF
few	15	TRBV9	NA	TRBJ1-1	TGTGCCAGCAGCGTAGGAATCATGGCGGGAACTGAAGCTTTCTTT	CASSVGIMAGTEAFF
few	12	TRBV29-1	NA	TRBJ1-2	TGCAGCGCAGGAAGGGACCTTAGTGGCTACACCTTC	CSAGRDLSGYTF
NA	14	TRBV28	NA	TRBJ1-5	TGTGCCAGCCGTACAGGGTTTAACTATCAGCCCCAGCATTTT	CASRTGFNYQPQHF
NA	13	TRBV2	TRBD1	TRBJ1-6	TGTGCCAGCAGACAGGGGAACAATTCACCCCTCCACTTT	CASRQGNNSPLHF
NA	16	TRBV5-4	TRBD2	TRBJ2-7	TGTGCCAGCAACCACATTGGCGGGAGGCGCAACTACGAGCAGTACTTC	CASNHIGGRRNYEQYF
NA	13	TRBV11-3	NA	TRBJ1-1	TGTGCCAGCAGCGCTTCGTGGGACACTGAAGCTTTCTTT	CASSASWDTEAFF